A selection of T cell receptor beta chains follows, all from one sample in a study of Tregs in tolerant kidney transplant recipients. Assay used: immunoSEQ multiplex PCR; TCRdb lists only in-frame clones, some missing. The table shows about 61,000 clones, with over 75% occurring only once. The sample here was Tregs from blood, taken before the transplant. All receptors derive from a human donor who received a combined kidney and bone marrow transplant. Each CDR3 is given with its conserved first and last residue. Fields, in order: D gene, J gene, V gene, clone size, CDR3 protein, CDR3 DNA. A D gene is named only where the DNA matches it firmly. Expanded clones are given a class, and other clones once, few, many or no size at all.

TRBD1,TRBJ2-1,TRBV7-2,.,CASSSTDRGRNEQFF,TGTGCCAGCAGCTCTACCGACAGGGGGCGAAATGAGCAGTTCTTC
.,TRBJ1-4,TRBV14,.,CASSPRVGEKLFF,TGTGCCAGCAGCCCGCGGGTGGGTGAAAAACTGTTTTTT
.,TRBJ2-7,TRBV27,.,CASSYGRDYEQYF,TGTGCCAGCAGTTACGGACGGGACTACGAGCAGTACTTC
.,TRBJ1-4,TRBV5-6,once,CASSLAAVPEKLFF,TGTGCCAGCAGCTTGGCCGCGGTGCCCGAAAAACTGTTTTTT
.,TRBJ1-2,TRBV10-3,.,CAISDTGDGGYTF,TGTGCCATCAGTGATACCGGGGATGGTGGCTACACCTTC
.,TRBJ1-6,TRBV5-1,.,CASSPSLSNSPLHF,TGCGCCAGCAGTCCAAGCCTCAGTAATTCACCCCTCCACTTT
.,TRBJ1-4,TRBV28,few,CASSLSRDKLFF,TGTGCCAGCAGCCTCTCCAGGGATAAACTGTTTTTT
TRBD1,TRBJ1-5,TRBV2,.,CASSARPGTGNQPQHF,TGTGCCAGCAGTGCTCGACCAGGGACAGGCAATCAGCCCCAGCATTTT
TRBD1,TRBJ1-3,TRBV28,.,CASTQDRARGTIYF,TGTGCCAGCACCCAGGACAGGGCTCGCGGCACCATATATTTT
.,TRBJ2-6,TRBV4-2,.,CASSPAVTGANVLTF,TGTGCCAGCAGCCCCGCCGTCACTGGGGCCAACGTCCTGACTTTC
TRBD1,TRBJ1-1,TRBV5-1,.,CASKRDRGAGPNTEAFF,TGCGCCAGCAAAAGGGACAGGGGCGCGGGGCCGAACACTGAAGCTTTCTTT
TRBD1,TRBJ2-3,TRBV5-1,.,CASHGQGADTQYF,TGCGCCAGTCACGGACAGGGGGCAGATACGCAGTATTTT
TRBD1,TRBJ2-7,TRBV2,.,CASSPTGAREQYF,TGTGCCAGCAGTCCGACAGGGGCAAGGGAGCAGTACTTC
.,TRBJ1-1,TRBV7-9,.,CASSSSSPKQGWDTEAFF,TGTGCCAGCAGCTCGTCAAGCCCTAAACAGGGCTGGGACACTGAAGCTTTCTTT
TRBD1,TRBJ1-2,TRBV5-4,.,CASSFNTGTGIYGYTF,TGTGCCAGCAGCTTTAATACCGGGACAGGGATATATGGCTACACCTTC
TRBD2,TRBJ2-5,TRBV4-1,.,CASSQDFGSGGPNQETQYF,TGCGCCAGCAGCCAAGATTTCGGCAGCGGGGGGCCGAACCAAGAGACCCAGTACTTC
TRBD2,TRBJ2-5,TRBV15,.,CATSRGVAGLQETQYF,TGTGCCACCAGCAGAGGGGTAGCGGGGCTCCAAGAGACCCAGTACTTC
TRBD1,TRBJ1-2,TRBV6-5,.,CASSLQGEGYGYTF,TGTGCCAGCAGCTTACAGGGGGAGGGCTATGGCTACACCTTC
.,TRBJ2-1,TRBV5-6,.,CASSQRRRNEQFF,TGTGCCAGCAGCCAACGCCGCCGCAATGAGCAGTTCTTC
.,TRBJ2-7,TRBV7-9,.,CASSLLVAQSSYEQYF,TGTGCCAGCAGCCTTCTTGTGGCACAGAGCTCCTACGAGCAGTACTTC
.,TRBJ1-5,TRBV28,.,CASRGETGNQPQHF,TGTGCCAGCAGGGGGGAGACAGGTAATCAGCCCCAGCATTTT
.,TRBJ1-5,TRBV6-5,once,CASSYSGREPQHF,TGTGCCAGCAGTTACTCTGGGAGGGAGCCCCAGCATTTT
TRBD1,TRBJ2-2,TRBV2,.,CASSWDRVNTGELFF,TGTGCCAGCAGTTGGGACAGGGTGAACACCGGGGAGCTGTTTTTT
.,TRBJ1-1,TRBV4-2,.,CASSQVQLNTEAFF,TGTGCCAGCAGCCAAGTCCAATTGAACACTGAAGCTTTCTTT
TRBD2,TRBJ2-2,TRBV28,.,CASRAGTSIGELFF,TGTGCCAGCAGGGCCGGGACTAGCATCGGGGAGCTGTTTTTT
.,TRBJ2-3,TRBV28,.,CASSSPDTQYF,TGTGCCAGCAGCTCGCCCGATACGCAGTATTTT
.,TRBJ2-5,TRBV19,.,CASSILSPPKTQYF,TGTGCCAGTAGTATTTTGTCCCCACCCAAGACCCAGTACTTC
.,TRBJ2-5,TRBV5-6,.,CASSSVGIQETQYF,TGTGCCAGCAGTTCGGTGGGTATCCAAGAGACCCAGTACTTC
.,TRBJ1-2,TRBV7-9,.,CASSLGQGNYGYTF,TGTGCCAGCAGCTTAGGGCAGGGGAACTATGGCTACACCTTC
.,TRBJ1-5,TRBV28,.,CATSVGTVNQPQHF,TGTGCCACCTCTGTAGGGACGGTCAATCAGCCCCAGCATTTT
.,TRBJ1-1,TRBV2,.,CASLNGRANTEAFF,TGTGCCAGCCTTAATGGACGGGCGAACACTGAAGCTTTCTTT
TRBD1,TRBJ1-6,TRBV18,.,CASSQSSLTGTSYNSPLHF,TGTGCCAGCTCCCAATCCTCTCTGACAGGGACCTCCTATAATTCACCCCTCCACTTT
.,TRBJ2-1,TRBV7-6,few,CASSLKDLEPYNEQFF,TGTGCCAGCAGCTTAAAGGACCTTGAACCTTACAATGAGCAGTTCTTC
.,TRBJ1-2,TRBV5-1,.,CASSLEQGSGYTF,TGCGCCAGCAGCTTAGAACAGGGCTCGGGCTACACCTTC